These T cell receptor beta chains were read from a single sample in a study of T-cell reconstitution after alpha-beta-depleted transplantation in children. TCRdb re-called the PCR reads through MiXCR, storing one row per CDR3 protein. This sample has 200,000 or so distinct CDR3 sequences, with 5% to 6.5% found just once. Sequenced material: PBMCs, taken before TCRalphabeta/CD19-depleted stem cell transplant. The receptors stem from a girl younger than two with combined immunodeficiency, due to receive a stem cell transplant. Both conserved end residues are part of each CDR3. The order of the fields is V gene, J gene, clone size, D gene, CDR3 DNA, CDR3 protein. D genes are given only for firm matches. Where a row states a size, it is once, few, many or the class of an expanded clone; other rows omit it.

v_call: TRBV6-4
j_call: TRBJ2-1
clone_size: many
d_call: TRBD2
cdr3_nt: TGTGCCAGCAGTGACTCAGCACGGCAGCGGACTAGCGGGAGGGCCTATGAGCAGTTCTTC
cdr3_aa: CASSDSARQRTSGRAYEQFF

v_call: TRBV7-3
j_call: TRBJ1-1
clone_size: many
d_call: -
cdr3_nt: TGTGCCAGCAGCTTAAGGGGATCGGGCACTGAAGCTTTCTTT
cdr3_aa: CASSLRGSGTEAFF

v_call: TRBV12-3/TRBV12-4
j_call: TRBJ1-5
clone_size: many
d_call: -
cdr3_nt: TGTGCCAGCAGTGGTCGGGGCCAGGGAAATCAGCCCCAGCATTTT
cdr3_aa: CASSGRGQGNQPQHF

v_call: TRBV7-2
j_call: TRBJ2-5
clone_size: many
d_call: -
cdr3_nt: TGTGCCAGCAGCTTTCAAGAGACCCAGTACTTC
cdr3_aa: CASSFQETQYF

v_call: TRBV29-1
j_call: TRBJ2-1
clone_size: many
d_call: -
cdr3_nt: TGCAGCGTTGCAGGACAGCATTACAATGAGCAGTTCTTC
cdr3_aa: CSVAGQHYNEQFF

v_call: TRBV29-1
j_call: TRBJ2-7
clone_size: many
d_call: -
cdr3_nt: TGCAGCGTTGAGGCTAGGGAGAACTCCTACGAGCAGTACTTC
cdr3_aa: CSVEARENSYEQYF

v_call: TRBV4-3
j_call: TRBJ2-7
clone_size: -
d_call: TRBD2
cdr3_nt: TGCGCCAGCAGCCACGGGACTAGCGTCCCCTACGAGCAGTACTTC
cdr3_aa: CASSHGTSVPYEQYF

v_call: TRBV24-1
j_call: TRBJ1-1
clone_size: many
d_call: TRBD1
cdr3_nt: TGTGCCACCAGTGATTGGGGACAGGGTGAAGCTTTCTTT
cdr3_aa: CATSDWGQGEAFF

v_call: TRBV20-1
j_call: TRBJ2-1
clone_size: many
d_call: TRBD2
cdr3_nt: TGCAGTGCTAGCGCACTAGCGGGGTTCTCCTACAATGAGCAGTTCTTC
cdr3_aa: CSASALAGFSYNEQFF

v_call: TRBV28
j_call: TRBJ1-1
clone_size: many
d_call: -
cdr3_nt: TGTGCCAGCATTTCCGGGATGGTGGACACTGAAGCTTTCTTT
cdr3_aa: CASISGMVDTEAFF

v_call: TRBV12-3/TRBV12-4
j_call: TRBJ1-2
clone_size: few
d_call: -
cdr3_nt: TGTGCCAGCAGTTTCTTGGGATCGGACTATGGCTACACCTTC
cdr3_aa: CASSFLGSDYGYTF

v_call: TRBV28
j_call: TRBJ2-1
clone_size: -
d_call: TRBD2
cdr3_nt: TGTGCCAGCAGTTTACTAGCGGGAGCGCTGTACAATGAGCAGTTCTTC
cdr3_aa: CASSLLAGALYNEQFF

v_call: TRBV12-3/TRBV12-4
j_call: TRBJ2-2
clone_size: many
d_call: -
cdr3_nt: TGTGCCAGCAGTTGGGGTCAGCCCACCGGGGAGCTGTTTTTT
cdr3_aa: CASSWGQPTGELFF

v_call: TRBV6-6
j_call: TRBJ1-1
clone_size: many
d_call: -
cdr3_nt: TGTGCCAGCAGTTACCGCAGGGCCACTGAAGCTTTCTTT
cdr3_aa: CASSYRRATEAFF

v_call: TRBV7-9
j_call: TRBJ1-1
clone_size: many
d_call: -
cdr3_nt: TGTGCCAGCAGCTTTTATGGGGCTGAAGCTTTCTTT
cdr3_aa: CASSFYGAEAFF

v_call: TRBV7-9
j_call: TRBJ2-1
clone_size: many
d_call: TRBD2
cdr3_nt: TGTGCCAGCAGCTCGACGACTAGCCCACCTTTCAATGAGCAGTTCTTC
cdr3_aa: CASSSTTSPPFNEQFF

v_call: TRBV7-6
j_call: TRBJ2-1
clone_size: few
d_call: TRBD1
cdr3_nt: TGTGCCAGCAGCCCCGACAGGGCCGGCTCCTACAATGAGCAGTTCTTC
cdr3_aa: CASSPDRAGSYNEQFF

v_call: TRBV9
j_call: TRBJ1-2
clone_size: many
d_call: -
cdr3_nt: TGTGCCAGCAGCGTATACGGGGGTCCCGGATATGGCTACACCTTC
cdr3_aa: CASSVYGGPGYGYTF